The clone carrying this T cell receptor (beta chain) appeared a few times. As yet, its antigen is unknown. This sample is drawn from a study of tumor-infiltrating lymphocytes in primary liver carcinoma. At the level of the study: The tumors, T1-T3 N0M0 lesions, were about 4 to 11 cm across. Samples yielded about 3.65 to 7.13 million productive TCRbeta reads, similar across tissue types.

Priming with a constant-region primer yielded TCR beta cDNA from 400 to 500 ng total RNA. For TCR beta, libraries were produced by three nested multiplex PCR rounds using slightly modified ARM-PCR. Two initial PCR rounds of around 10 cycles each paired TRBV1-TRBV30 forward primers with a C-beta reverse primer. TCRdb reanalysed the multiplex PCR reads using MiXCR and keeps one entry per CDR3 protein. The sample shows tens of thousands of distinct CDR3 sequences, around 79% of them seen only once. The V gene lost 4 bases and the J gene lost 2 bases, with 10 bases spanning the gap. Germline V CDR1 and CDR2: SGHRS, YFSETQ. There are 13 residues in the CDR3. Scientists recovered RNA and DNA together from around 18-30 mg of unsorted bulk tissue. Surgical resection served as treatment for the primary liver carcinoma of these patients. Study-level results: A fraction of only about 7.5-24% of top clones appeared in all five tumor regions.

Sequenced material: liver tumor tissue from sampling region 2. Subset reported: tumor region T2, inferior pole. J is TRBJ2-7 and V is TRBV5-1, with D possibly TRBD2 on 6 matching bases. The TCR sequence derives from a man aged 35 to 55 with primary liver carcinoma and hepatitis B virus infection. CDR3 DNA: TGCGCCAGCAGCATCGGACTAACCTACGAGCAGTACTTC. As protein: CASSIGLTYEQYF. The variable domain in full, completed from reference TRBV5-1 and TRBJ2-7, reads KAGVTQTPRYLIKTRGQQVTLSCSPISGHRSVSWYQQTPGQGLQFLFEYFSETQRNKGNFPGRFSGRQFSNSRSEMNVSTLELGDSALYLCASSIGLTYEQYFGPGTRLTVT.